The clone carrying this TCR beta chain was seen repeatedly, ten times or more. This entry comes from a study of blood T cell repertoires in COVID-19. For the study at large: Spain, Italy and the United States supplied samples that represented acute and convalescent COVID-19. PBMCs, B-cell-depleted T cells, or T cells provided the cDNA or gDNA that made up the material.

In the authors' methods: Amplified reference gene primers provided the basis for estimating nucleated cell counts. Profiling relied on immunoSEQ multiplex PCR, and the TCRdb table lists in-frame clones only, not all of them. The V and J calls and clone size were taken over from that table, and D and trimming were inferred from the DNA. Of about 180,000 clones listed, roughly three quarters were seen once; the top ten hold 13% to 15%. The specimen sequenced was PBMCs or T cells enriched from blood (not recorded which). This TCR was sampled from a man aged 55 to 69 who had been exposed to COVID-19.

CDR3 residues: CASSLDPLLGGAKNIQYF. The DNA of the CDR3 is TGTGCCAGCAGCTTAGACCCGCTCTTGGGAGGTGCCAAAAACATTCAGTACTTC. The V gene is TRBV7-2, the J gene TRBJ2-4; weak D call: TRBD2 (6 bases). CDR3 length equals 18 residues. CDR1 and CDR2 (germline): SGHTA, FQGNSA. Deletions cut 1 base from V and 1 base from J, with 17 bases between.